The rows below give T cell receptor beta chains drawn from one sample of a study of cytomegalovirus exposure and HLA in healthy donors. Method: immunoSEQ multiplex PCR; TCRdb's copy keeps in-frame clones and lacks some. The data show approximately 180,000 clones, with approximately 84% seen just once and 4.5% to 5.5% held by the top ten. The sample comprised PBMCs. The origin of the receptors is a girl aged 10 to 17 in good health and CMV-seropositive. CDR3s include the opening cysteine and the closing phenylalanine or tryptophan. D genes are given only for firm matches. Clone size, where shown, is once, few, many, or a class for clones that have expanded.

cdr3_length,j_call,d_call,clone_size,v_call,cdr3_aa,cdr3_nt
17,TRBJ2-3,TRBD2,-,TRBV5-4,CASSARGERGTTDTQYF,TGTGCCAGCAGCGCACGGGGGGAGCGGGGGACCACAGATACGCAGTATTTT
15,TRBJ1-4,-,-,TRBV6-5,CASSYGQNRGEKLFF,TGTGCCAGCAGTTACGGACAGAACCGAGGTGAAAAACTGTTTTTT
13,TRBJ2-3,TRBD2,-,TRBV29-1,CSVDSGHTDTQYF,TGCAGCGTTGATAGCGGGCACACAGATACGCAGTATTTT
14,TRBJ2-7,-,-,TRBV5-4,CASSLGVGSYEQYF,TGTGCCAGCAGCTTGGGGGTCGGGTCCTACGAGCAGTACTTC
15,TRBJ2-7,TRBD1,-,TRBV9,CASSPRGQGNYEQYF,TGTGCCAGCTCCCCCCGGGGACAGGGAAACTACGAGCAGTACTTC
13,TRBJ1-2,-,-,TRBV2,CASSDDGFGGYTF,TGTGCCAGCAGTGATGACGGGTTTGGTGGCTACACCTTC
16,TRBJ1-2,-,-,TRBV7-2,CASSLGILGRPYGYTF,TGTGCCAGCAGCTTAGGGATTCTGGGGAGGCCGTATGGCTACACCTTC
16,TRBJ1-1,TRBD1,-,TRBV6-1,CASSEKKDRGNTEAFF,TGTGCCAGCAGTGAAAAAAAGGACAGGGGAAACACTGAAGCTTTCTTT
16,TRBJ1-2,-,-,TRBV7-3,CASSLGPGAGNYGYTF,TGTGCCAGCAGCTTGGGACCAGGGGCCGGCAACTATGGCTACACCTTC
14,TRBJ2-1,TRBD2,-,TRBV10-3,CAISPGLGLNEQFF,TGTGCCATCAGTCCGGGACTAGGCCTCAATGAGCAGTTCTTC
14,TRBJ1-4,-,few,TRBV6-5,CASSREGANEKLFF,TGTGCCAGCAGTCGGGAGGGGGCTAATGAAAAACTGTTTTTT
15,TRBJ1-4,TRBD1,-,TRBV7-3,CASSFRQGGRGKLFF,TGTGCCAGCAGCTTTAGGCAGGGGGGTCGGGGAAAACTGTTTTTT
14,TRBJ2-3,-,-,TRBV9,CASSVRKGGDAQYF,TGTGCCAGCAGCGTACGTAAAGGGGGGGATGCGCAGTATTTT
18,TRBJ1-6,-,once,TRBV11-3,CASSLAGWGSPESSPLHF,TGTGCCAGCAGCTTAGCGGGGTGGGGATCACCAGAAAGTTCACCCCTCCACTTT
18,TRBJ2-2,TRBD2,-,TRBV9,CASSPGTSGHSNTGELFF,TGTGCCAGCAGCCCAGGGACTAGCGGGCATTCGAACACCGGGGAGCTGTTTTTT
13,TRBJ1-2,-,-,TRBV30,CAWRTRGGGGYTF,TGTGCCTGGAGGACGAGGGGAGGGGGTGGCTACACCTTC
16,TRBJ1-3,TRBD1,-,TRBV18,CASSLLDRDSGNTIYF,TGTGCCAGCTCACTACTAGACAGGGATTCTGGAAACACCATATATTTT
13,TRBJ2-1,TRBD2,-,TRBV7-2,CASSVSGGWASFF,TGTGCCAGCAGCGTCAGCGGGGGGTGGGCATCGTTCTTC
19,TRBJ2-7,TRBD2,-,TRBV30,CAWSGLKVTSGEYSGEQYF,TGTGCCTGGAGTGGCCTAAAAGTGACTAGCGGGGAATATTCGGGCGAGCAGTACTTC
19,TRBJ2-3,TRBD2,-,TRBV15,CATSITGPSGGTSTDTQYF,TGTGCCACCAGCATCACTGGGCCTAGCGGGGGGACTAGCACAGATACGCAGTATTTT
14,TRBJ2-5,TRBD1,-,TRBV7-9,CASSLVSGGETQYF,TGTGCCAGCAGCTTAGTATCAGGGGGAGAGACCCAGTACTTC
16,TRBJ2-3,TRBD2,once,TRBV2,CASSVYGLAGSDTQYF,TGTGCCAGCAGTGTTTACGGACTAGCGGGGTCAGATACGCAGTATTTT
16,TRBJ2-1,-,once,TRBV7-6,CASSLLGGETYNEQFF,TGTGCCAGCAGCTTATTAGGGGGTGAGACCTACAATGAGCAGTTCTTC
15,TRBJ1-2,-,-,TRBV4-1,CASSQVTGGGYGYTF,TGCGCCAGCAGCCAAGTCACGGGGGGGGGCTATGGCTACACCTTC
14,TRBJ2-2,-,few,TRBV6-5,CASSVSPTTGELFF,TGTGCCAGCAGTGTTTCCCCTACTACCGGGGAGCTGTTTTTT
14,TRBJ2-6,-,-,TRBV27,CASTYSSGANVLTF,TGTGCCAGCACTTACAGCTCTGGGGCCAACGTCCTGACTTTC
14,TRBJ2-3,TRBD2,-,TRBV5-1,CASSLGLAADTQYF,TGCGCCAGCAGCTTGGGACTAGCTGCAGATACGCAGTATTTT
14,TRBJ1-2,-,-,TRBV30,CAWSVLSVNYGYTF,TGTGCCTGGAGTGTCTTGAGCGTCAACTATGGCTACACCTTC
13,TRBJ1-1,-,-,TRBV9,CASGGILNTEAFF,TGTGCCAGCGGAGGCATCTTGAACACTGAAGCTTTCTTT